This T cell receptor (beta chain) was sequenced in a study of blood T cell repertoires in COVID-19. Study-level information: Sources were T cells, B-cell-depleted T cells, or PBMCs; the material itself was cDNA or gDNA.

TCRdb's copy holds only in-frame clones and misses some; the assay was immunoSEQ multiplex PCR. Of about 210,000 clones in the sample, almost 85% are singletons; the top ten hold 7.6%. CDR1 is SNHLY, CDR2 FYNNEI, per germline. The CDR3 extends over 14 amino acids. The V segment lost 9 bases and the J segment 3 bases; nucleotides outside the gene matches: 8. This receptor was taken from a woman aged 45-65 years with active or convalescent COVID-19. The specimen sequenced was peripheral blood. This rearrangement joins TRBV2 to TRBJ2-7, with TRBD2 matching 10 bases. The CDR3 DNA follows: TGTGCCAGTCATCTAGCGGGAGCTATCTACGAGCAGTACTTC. Protein: CASHLAGAIYEQYF. Full variable domain (outside the CDR3, taken from reference TRBV2 and TRBJ2-7): EPEVTQTPSHQVTQMGQEVILRCVPISNHLYFYWYRQILGQKVEFLVSFYNNEISEKSEIFDDQFSVERPDGSNFTLKIRSTKLEDSAMYFCASHLAGAIYEQYFGPGTRLTVT.